The 2 T cell receptor beta chains reported below all come from one sample, sequenced in a study of T cells in narcolepsy. Clones were read by immunoSEQ multiplex PCR, and TCRdb kept only the in-frame ones, dropping some. The table has approximately 35,000 clones, around 90% seen once. The sequencing input was CD45RA- memory CD4+ T cells from PBMCs. The receptors stem from a human donor with narcolepsy.

CDR3 nucleotide sequence: TGTGCCAGCAGCTTAGAGGCGGGATCCACCTACGAGCAGTACTTC. This gives the protein CASSLEAGSTYEQYF. The J gene is TRBJ2-7, the V gene TRBV11-1; a weak D match, TRBD2 (6 bases). The CDR3 is 15 amino acids. Germline CDR1 and CDR2: SGHAT and FQDESV (reference sequence). Deletions cut 1 base from V and 2 bases from J, with 12 bases between. The full variable domain, with the rest looked up from reference TRBV11-1 and TRBJ2-7, is EAEVAQSPRYKITEKSQAVAFWCDPISGHATLYWYRQILGQGPELLVQFQDESVVDDSQLPKDRFSAERLKGVDSTLKIQPAELGDSAMYLCASSLEAGSTYEQYFGPGTRLTVT.

V is TRBV7-8 and J is TRBJ2-1; tentative D call: TRBD2 (6 bases). CDR1 and CDR2 (germline): SGHVS, FQNEAQ. CDR3 length: 17 amino acids. The V gene lost 5 bases and the J gene lost 0 bases, with 17 bases spanning the gap. The DNA of the CDR3 is TGTGCCAGCAGCGCCCGCCTCGGGAGAGGCTCCTACAATGAGCAGTTCTTC. This translates into CASSARLGRGSYNEQFF. The full variable domain, completed using reference TRBV7-8 and TRBJ2-1, is GAGVSQSPRYKVAKRGQDVALRCDPISGHVSLFWYQQALGQGPEFLTYFQNEAQLDKSGLPSDRFFAERPEGSVSTLKIQRTQQEDSAVYLCASSARLGRGSYNEQFFGPGTRLTVL.